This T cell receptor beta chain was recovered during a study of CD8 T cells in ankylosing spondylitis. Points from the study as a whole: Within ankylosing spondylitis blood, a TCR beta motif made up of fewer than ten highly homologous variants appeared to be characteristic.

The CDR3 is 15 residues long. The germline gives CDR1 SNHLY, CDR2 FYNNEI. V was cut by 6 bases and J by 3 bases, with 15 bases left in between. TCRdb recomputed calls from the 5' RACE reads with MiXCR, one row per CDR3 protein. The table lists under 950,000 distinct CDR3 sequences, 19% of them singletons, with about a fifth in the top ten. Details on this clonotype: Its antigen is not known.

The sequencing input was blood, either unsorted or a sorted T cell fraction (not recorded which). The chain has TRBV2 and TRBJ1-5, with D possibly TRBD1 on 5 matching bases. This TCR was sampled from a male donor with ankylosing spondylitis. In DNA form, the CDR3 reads TGTGCCAGCAGGGGGGAAAGACAGACCAATCAGCCCCAGCATTTT. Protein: CASRGERQTNQPQHF.